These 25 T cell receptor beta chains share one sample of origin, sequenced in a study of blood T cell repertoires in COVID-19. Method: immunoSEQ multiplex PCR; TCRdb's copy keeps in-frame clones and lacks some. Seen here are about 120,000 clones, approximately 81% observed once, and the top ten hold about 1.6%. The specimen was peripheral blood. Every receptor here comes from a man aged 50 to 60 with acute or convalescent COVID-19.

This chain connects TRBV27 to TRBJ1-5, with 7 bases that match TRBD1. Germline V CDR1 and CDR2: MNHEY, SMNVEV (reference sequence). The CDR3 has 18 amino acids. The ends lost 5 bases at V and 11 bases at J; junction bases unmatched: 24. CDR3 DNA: TGTGCCAGCAGTCCAACCCCCCGAGACAGGGCTCTAATTATGTCCCAGCATTTT. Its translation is CASSPTPRDRALIMSQHF.

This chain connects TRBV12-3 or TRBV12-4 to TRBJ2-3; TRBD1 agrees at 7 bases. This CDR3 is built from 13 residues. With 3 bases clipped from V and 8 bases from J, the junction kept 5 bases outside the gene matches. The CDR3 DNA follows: TGTGCCAGCAGTTTGGTGTCAGGGGGTACGCAGTATTTT. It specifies CASSLVSGGTQYF.

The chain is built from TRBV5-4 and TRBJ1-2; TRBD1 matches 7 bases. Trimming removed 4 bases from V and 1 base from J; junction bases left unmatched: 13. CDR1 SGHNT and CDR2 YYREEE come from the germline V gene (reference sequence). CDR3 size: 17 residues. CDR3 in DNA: TGTGCCAGCAGCCCCCTTCGACAGGGAGGAGGTAACTATGGCTACACCTTC. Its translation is CASSPLRQGGGNYGYTF.

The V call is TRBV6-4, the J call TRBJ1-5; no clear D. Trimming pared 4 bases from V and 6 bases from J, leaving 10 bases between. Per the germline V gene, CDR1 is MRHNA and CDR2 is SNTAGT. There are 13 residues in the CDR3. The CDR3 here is CASSAEGGQPQHF. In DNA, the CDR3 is TGTGCCAGCAGTGCCGAGGGAGGTCAGCCCCAGCATTTT.

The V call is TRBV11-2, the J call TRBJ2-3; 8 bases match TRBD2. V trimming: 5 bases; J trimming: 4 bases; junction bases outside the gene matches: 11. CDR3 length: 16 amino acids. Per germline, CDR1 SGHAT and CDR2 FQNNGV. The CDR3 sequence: CASSLGASGFSDTQYF. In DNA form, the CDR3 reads TGTGCCAGCAGCCTCGGGGCTAGCGGGTTCTCAGATACGCAGTATTTT.

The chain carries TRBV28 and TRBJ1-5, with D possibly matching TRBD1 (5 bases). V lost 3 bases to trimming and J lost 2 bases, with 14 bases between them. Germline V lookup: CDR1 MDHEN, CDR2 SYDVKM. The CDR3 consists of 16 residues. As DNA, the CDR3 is TGTGCCAGCAGTTTGGCCAGGGCGGCGGGCAATCAGCCCCAGCATTTT. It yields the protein CASSLARAAGNQPQHF.

The CDR3 loop is CASSLGAGQYGYTF. The CDR3 bases are TGTGCCAGCAGCTTAGGGGCAGGACAGTATGGCTACACCTTC. The chain employs TRBV7-3 and TRBJ1-2, with D tentatively TRBD1 (6 bases). The V and J ends lost 2 bases and 5 bases respectively, with 12 bases between them. Germline V gene sequence: CDR1 SGHTA, CDR2 FQGTGA. The CDR3 has 14 residues.

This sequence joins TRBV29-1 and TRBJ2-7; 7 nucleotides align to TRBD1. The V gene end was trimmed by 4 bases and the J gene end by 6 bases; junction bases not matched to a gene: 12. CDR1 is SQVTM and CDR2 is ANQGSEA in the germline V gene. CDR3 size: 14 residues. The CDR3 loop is CSVVSQGLRGEQYF. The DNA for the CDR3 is TGCAGCGTTGTCTCACAGGGGCTAAGGGGCGAGCAGTACTTC.

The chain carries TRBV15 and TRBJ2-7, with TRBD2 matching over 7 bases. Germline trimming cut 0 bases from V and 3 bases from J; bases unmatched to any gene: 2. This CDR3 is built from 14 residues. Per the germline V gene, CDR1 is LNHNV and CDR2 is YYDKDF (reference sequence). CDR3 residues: CATSREGEGYEQYV. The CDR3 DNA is TGTGCCACCAGCAGAGAAGGGGAGGGCTACGAGCAGTACGTC.

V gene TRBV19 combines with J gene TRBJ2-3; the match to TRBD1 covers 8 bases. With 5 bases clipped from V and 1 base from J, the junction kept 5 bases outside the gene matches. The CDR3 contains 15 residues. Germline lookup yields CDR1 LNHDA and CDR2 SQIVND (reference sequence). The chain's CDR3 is CASSGGQGGTDTQYF. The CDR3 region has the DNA TGTGCCAGTAGTGGAGGACAGGGCGGCACAGATACGCAGTATTTT.

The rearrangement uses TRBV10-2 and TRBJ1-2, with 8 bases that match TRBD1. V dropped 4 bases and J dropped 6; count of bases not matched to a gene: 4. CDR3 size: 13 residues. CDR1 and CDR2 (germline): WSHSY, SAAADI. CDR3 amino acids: CASSAQGAHGYTF. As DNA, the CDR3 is TGCGCCAGCAGTGCCCAGGGGGCTCATGGCTACACCTTC.

CDR3 DNA sequence: TGTGCCAGCAGTGAGCGTCAAACCAATGAAAAACTGTTTTTT. It is translated as CASSERQTNEKLFF. The chain joins TRBV2 to TRBJ1-4; D is unresolved. Per the germline V gene, CDR1 is SNHLY and CDR2 is FYNNEI. This CDR3 spans 14 amino acids. The V end lost 3 bases, the J end lost 5 bases, and 10 bases lay between the germline ends.

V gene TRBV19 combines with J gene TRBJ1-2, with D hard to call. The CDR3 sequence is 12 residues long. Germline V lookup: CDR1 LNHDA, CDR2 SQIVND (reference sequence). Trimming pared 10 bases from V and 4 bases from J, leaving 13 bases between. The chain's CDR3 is CATLAYGYGYTF. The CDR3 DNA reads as TGTGCCACCCTAGCATACGGCTATGGCTACACCTTC.

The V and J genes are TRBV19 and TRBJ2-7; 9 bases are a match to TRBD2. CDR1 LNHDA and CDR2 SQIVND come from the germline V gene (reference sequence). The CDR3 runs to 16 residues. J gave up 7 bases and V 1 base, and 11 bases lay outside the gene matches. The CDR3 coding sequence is TGTGCCAGTAGTATAGGTAGCGGGGGCCTCTCTTCTGAGCAGTACTTC. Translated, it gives CASSIGSGGLSSEQYF. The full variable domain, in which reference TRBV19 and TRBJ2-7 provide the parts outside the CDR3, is DGGITQSPKYLFRKEGQNVTLSCEQNLNHDAMYWYRQDPGQGLRLIYYSQIVNDFQKGDIAEGYSVSREKKESFPLTVTSAQKNPTAFYLCASSIGSGGLSSEQYFGPGTRLTVT.

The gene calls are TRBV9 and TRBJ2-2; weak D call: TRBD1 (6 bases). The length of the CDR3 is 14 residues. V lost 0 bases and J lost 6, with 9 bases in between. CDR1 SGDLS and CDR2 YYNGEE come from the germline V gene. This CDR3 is CASSVAAGAGELFF. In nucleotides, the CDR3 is TGTGCCAGCAGCGTAGCGGCAGGGGCCGGGGAGCTGTTTTTT.

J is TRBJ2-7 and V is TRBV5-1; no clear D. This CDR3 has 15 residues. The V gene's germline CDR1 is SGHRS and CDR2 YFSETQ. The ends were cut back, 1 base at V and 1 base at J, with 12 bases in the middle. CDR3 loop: CASSLRPGASYEQYF. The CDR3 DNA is TGCGCCAGCAGCTTGAGGCCCGGAGCTTCCTACGAGCAGTACTTC.

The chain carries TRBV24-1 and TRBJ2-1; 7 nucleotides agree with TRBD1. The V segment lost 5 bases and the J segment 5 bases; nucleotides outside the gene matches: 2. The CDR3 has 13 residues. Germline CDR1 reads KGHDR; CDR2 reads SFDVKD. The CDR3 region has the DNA TGTGCCACCAGTGCGGGACAGCACAATGAGCAGTTCTTC. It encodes CATSAGQHNEQFF.

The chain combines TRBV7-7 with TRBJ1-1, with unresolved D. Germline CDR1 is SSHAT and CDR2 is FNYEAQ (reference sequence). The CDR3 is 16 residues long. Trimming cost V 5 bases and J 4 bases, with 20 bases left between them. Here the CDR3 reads CASSPFLAGAGTEAFF. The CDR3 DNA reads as TGTGCCAGCAGCCCTTTTTTAGCCGGCGCGGGCACTGAAGCTTTCTTT.

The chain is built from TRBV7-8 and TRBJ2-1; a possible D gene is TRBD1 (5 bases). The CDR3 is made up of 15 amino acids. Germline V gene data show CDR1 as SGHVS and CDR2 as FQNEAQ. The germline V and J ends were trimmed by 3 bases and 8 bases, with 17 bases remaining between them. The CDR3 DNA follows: TGTGCCAGCAGCTTGTTAACAGGCAATAGAGATGAGCAGTTCTTC. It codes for CASSLLTGNRDEQFF.

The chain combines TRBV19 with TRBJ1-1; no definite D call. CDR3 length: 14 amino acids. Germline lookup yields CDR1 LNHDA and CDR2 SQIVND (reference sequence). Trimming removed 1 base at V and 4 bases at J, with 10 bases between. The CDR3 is CASSIAQSFTEAFF. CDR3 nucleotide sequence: TGTGCCAGTAGTATAGCCCAATCATTCACTGAAGCTTTCTTT. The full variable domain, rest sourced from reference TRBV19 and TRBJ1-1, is DGGITQSPKYLFRKEGQNVTLSCEQNLNHDAMYWYRQDPGQGLRLIYYSQIVNDFQKGDIAEGYSVSREKKESFPLTVTSAQKNPTAFYLCASSIAQSFTEAFFGQGTRLTVV.

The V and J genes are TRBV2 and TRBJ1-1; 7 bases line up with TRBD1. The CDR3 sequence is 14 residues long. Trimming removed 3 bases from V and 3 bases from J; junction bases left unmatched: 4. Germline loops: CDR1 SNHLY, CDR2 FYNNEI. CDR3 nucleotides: TGTGCCAGCAGTGAGGTCAGGGGGTACACTGAAGCTTTCTTT. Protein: CASSEVRGYTEAFF.

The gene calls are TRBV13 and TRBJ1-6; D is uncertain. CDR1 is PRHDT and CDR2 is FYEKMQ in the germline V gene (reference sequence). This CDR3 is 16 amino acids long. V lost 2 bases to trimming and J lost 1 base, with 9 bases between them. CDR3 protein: CASSLRQDSYNSPLHF. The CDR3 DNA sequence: TGTGCCAGCAGCTTACGACAAGATTCCTATAATTCACCCCTCCACTTT.

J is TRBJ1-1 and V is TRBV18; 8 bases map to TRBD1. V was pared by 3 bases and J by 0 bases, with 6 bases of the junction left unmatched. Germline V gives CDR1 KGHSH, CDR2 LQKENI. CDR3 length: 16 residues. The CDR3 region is CASSPLSGQVNTEAFF. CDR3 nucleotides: TGTGCCAGCTCACCCCTGTCGGGACAGGTGAACACTGAAGCTTTCTTT.

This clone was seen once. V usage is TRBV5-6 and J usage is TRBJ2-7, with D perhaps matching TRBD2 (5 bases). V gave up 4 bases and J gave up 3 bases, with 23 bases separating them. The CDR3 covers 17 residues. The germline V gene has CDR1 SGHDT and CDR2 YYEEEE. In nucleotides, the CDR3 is TGTGCCAGCAGCGACCTTACGCGCCCTGAGGGTGACTACGAGCAGTACTTC. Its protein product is CASSDLTRPEGDYEQYF.

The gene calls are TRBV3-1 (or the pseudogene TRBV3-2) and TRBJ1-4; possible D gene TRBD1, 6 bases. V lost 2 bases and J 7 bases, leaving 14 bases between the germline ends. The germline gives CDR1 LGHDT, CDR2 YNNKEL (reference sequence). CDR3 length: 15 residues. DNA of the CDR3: TGTGCCAGCAGCCAAAGGGGGAAGTTTAGTGAAAAACTGTTTTTT. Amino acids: CASSQRGKFSEKLFF.